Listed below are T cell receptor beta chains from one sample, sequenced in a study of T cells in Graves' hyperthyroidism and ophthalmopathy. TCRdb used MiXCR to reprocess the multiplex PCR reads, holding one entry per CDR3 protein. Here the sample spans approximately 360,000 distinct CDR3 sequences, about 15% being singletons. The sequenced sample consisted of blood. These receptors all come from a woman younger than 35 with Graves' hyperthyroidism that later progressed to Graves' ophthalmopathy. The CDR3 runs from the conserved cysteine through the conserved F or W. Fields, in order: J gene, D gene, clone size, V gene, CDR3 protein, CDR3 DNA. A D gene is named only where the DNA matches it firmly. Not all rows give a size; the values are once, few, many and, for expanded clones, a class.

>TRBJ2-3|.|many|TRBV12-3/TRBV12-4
CASSVTIIDTQYF
TGTGCCAGCAGTGTCACCATTATAGATACGCAGTATTTT
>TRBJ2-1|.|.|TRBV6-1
CASRLTGLAPYNEQFF
TGTGCCAGCAGGCTGACGGGGCTAGCGCCCTACAATGAGCAGTTCTTC
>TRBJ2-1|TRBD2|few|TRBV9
CASSRVSGSKGSYNEQFF
TGTGCCAGCAGCCGCGTGAGCGGGAGCAAGGGCTCCTACAATGAGCAGTTCTTC
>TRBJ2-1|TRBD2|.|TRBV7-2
CASSLRGLAQNNEQFF
TGTGCCAGCAGCCTGAGGGGACTAGCGCAGAACAATGAGCAGTTCTTC
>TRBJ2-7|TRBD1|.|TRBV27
CASSPGQGYSEQYF
TGTGCCAGCAGTCCGGGACAGGGTTACTCCGAGCAGTACTTC
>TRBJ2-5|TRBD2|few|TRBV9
CASSPSSGRAPETQYF
TGTGCCAGCAGCCCCAGTAGCGGGAGGGCCCCAGAGACCCAGTACTTC
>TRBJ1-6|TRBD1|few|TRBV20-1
CSARDHRGNNSPLHF
TGCAGTGCTAGAGATCACAGGGGGAATAATTCACCCCTCCACTTT
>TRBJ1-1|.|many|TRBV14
CASSQDSSPGKAFF
TGTGCCAGCAGCCAAGACAGCAGTCCCGGGAAAGCTTTCTTT
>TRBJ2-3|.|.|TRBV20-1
CSARDLIFVDTQYF
TGCAGTGCTAGAGATCTTATTTTCGTTGATACGCAGTATTTT
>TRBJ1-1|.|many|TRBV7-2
CASSHQLGRGTEAFF
TGTGCCAGCAGCCACCAGTTGGGGCGAGGCACTGAAGCTTTCTTT
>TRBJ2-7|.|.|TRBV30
CAGELRDTNPYEQYF
TGTGCCGGAGAACTAAGGGACACTAACCCCTACGAGCAGTACTTC
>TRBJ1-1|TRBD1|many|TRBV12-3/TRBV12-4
CASSQGGISEAFF
TGTGCCAGCAGTCAAGGGGGCATTTCTGAAGCTTTCTTT
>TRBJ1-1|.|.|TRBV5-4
CASSLFPTEAFF
TGTGCCAGCAGCTTATTTCCCACTGAAGCTTTCTTT
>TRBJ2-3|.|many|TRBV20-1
CSASAGIGDTQYF
TGCAGTGCTTCAGCCGGGATCGGAGATACGCAGTATTTT
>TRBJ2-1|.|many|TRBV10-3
CAISAGNEQFF
TGTGCCATCAGTGCCGGGAATGAGCAGTTCTTC
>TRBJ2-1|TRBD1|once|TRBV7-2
CASSRDAGQGVNEQFF
TGTGCCAGCAGCCGAGACGCGGGACAGGGGGTCAATGAGCAGTTCTTC
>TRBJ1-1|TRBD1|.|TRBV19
CASSTQTGPLTEAFF
TGTGCCAGTAGTACGCAGACAGGGCCTTTAACTGAAGCTTTCTTT
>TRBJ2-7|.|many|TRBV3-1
CASSQGSTPLTTEQYF
TGTGCCAGCAGCCAAGGCTCAACGCCCCTCACTACAGAGCAGTACTTC
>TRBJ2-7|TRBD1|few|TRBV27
CASSFGDRVDEQYF
TGTGCCAGCAGTTTTGGGGACAGGGTAGACGAGCAGTACTTC
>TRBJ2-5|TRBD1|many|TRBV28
CASKWTGATRETQYF
TGTGCCAGCAAGTGGACAGGGGCTACCAGGGAGACCCAGTACTTC
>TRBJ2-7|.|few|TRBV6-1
CASSEPGMGGLEQYF
TGTGCCAGCAGTGAACCCGGGATGGGAGGTTTGGAGCAGTACTTC
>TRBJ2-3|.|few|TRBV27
CASSPGPITDTQYF
TGTGCCAGCAGCCCGGGCCCCATCACAGATACGCAGTATTTT
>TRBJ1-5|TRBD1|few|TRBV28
CASSSRTGSGNQPQHF
TGTGCCAGCAGTTCCAGGACAGGGTCGGGCAATCAGCCCCAGCATTTT
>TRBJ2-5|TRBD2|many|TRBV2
CASSEQAGGTETQYF
TGTGCCAGCAGTGAGCAAGCGGGAGGTACGGAGACCCAGTACTTC
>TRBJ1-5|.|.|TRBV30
CAWSFRGSNQPQHF
TGTGCCTGGAGTTTTCGAGGTAGCAATCAGCCCCAGCATTTT